This TCR beta chain was found in a study of blood T cell repertoires in COVID-19. Study as a whole: Acute and convalescent COVID-19 specimens originated in the United States, Italy and Spain. T cells, B-cell-depleted T cells, or PBMCs provided the cDNA or gDNA that served as material.

Authors' data handling: Nucleated cell counts were estimated from reference gene primer amplification. Method: immunoSEQ multiplex PCR; TCRdb's copy keeps in-frame clones and lacks some. The D gene and trimming were derived from the DNA, and the V and J assignments and clone size from that table. The sample lists around 300,000 clones, 70% to 90% seen once, with about 1.9% in the top ten. The germline V gene encodes CDR1 WSHSY and CDR2 SAAADI. The CDR3 loop spans 17 amino acids. V was clipped by 4 bases and J by 6 bases, with 25 bases between them. The sample comprised peripheral blood. V is TRBV10-2 and J is TRBJ2-7; possible D gene TRBD2, 6 bases. This receptor was taken from a woman in her 30s who had recovered from COVID-19. CDR3 coding DNA: TGCGCCAGCAGTGGATTCGCTAGCGACCGACCTGTTGGCGAGCAGTACTTC. This codes for CASSGFASDRPVGEQYF.